This T cell receptor beta chain is from a study of T-cell memory formation after mild COVID-19 (dated by TCRdb to about 2021). With regard to the full study: Most TCR sequence clusters were specific to one of the two donors. The cohort was made up of two young adult volunteers, one female and one male, who were previously healthy. T-cell clones expanding and contracting after mild COVID-19 in a couple of donors were tracked by longitudinal TCRalpha and TCRbeta repertoire sequencing.

The germline V gene (reference sequence) sets CDR1 to DFQATT and CDR2 to SNEGSKA. Inclusive of the bounding cysteine and phenylalanine, the CDR3 is 13 residues long. Only CDR3 DNA remains: 39 bases, in frame from the first base. V is reduced by 3 bases and J by 4 bases, leaving a spacing of 12 bases between them. Data came from an Illumina NovaSeq 6000. TCRalpha and TCRbeta cDNA libraries were built by 5'RACE with constant-segment primers, adding sample barcodes and unique molecular identifiers. Trizol reagent was used to extract RNA from every sample. Libraries were amplified in two PCR steps, with a second sample barcode and Illumina TruSeq adapters added in the second step. Sequencing of the libraries was done on an Illumina NovaSeq, producing 2 x 150 bp paired-end reads. Concerning the study's data processing: The reads were demultiplexed and collapsed into UMI-guided consensus sequences using migec v1.2.7. Using mixcr v2.1.11, UMI consensuses were aligned to TRA and TRB V and J templates and then assembled into clonotypes. A clonotype was counted as expanded or contracted only if both edgeR and NoisET called the change significant, with noise models trained on biological replicates. For edgeR calls, the thresholds were a false discovery rate-adjusted p below 0.01 and a log2 fold-change of 1. As an exploratory analysis of dynamics, max-normalized trajectories of the 1000 most abundant clonotypes were examined with PCA combined with hierarchical clustering. Separately sequenced CD4+ and CD8+ repertoires were used to assign the CD4 or CD8 phenotype of responding clones. TCRdb passed the public sequencing reads through fastp at Q25 and MiXCR, retaining productive beta sequences. Entries are consolidated by CDR3 protein sequence, retaining the most common genes and DNA. The V and J calls shown here were made by TCRdb, not taken from the authors' results. The sample table records under 250,000 distinct CDR3 sequences; around 8.8% of these occur just once. 3.5% of the sample rests with the top ten.

Ficoll-Paque density gradient centrifugation was the method used to isolate PBMCs. This clonotype was detected only a few times. Which antigen it targets is not known. There are no base qualities to consult, and no much larger clone falls within one base. Study-level results and caveats: Whether the second-wave clones peaking on day 37 were SARS-CoV-2 specific was not confirmed. Balanced CD4/CD8 phenotypes were observed for clones contracting from day 15 to 85, whereas a bias towards CD4+ was observed for a second wave of clones expanding from day 15 to 37. The study covered only a couple of mild cases, and larger cohorts including severe cases with pre-infection samples were considered necessary. Some responding clones were found in pre-infection memory, which suggests that pre-existing cross-reactive memory T cells took part in the SARS-CoV-2 response. Contracting CD4+ clones were found mainly in CM and EM memory subsets, while CD8+ clones were enriched in EMRA.

The receptor comes from a man between 18 and 29 years old who had mild COVID-19 (a few samples of this study predate the infection). The sample titles of this study are shuffled in the database, so cell type and time point are left out; the donor was told from shared clones. Sequenced input: PBMCs or a T cell subset sorted from them (not recorded which). The rearrangement combines TRBV20-1 with TRBJ1-1; there is no confident call for the D gene. The CDR3 amino acid sequence is: CSARGRPRTEAFF. In nucleotide form, the sequence is TGCAGTGCTAGGGGCAGACCTCGCACTGAAGCTTTCTTT.